This T cell receptor beta chain appears in the sequencing data of a study of blood T cell repertoires in COVID-19. Background on the study: The samples span acute and convalescent COVID-19 from the United States, Italy and Spain. T cells, B-cell-depleted T cells, or PBMCs provided the cDNA or gDNA that served as material.

This CDR3 has 13 residues. Looked up from germline, CDR1 is MDHEN and CDR2 is SYDVKM. V dropped 5 bases and J dropped 6 bases, with 8 bases sitting between them. Original methodology: How many nucleated cells were present was estimated from reference gene primer amplification. Assay: immunoSEQ multiplex PCR; the TCRdb copy retains only in-frame clones and omits some. That table supplies the V and J calls and clone size; D and trimming were determined from the DNA. Of 110,000 to 150,000 clones in the sample, roughly three quarters were seen once. Cohort placement rested on clinical history that participants reported themselves.

Sequencing was done on a sample of PBMCs or T cells enriched from blood (not recorded which). The receptor's source is a woman in her forties or fifties who had recovered from COVID-19. The V and J genes are TRBV28 and TRBJ1-6, with no clear D. CDR3 loop: CASSHGGNSPLHF. CDR3 DNA: TGTGCCAGCAGTCACGGAGGTAATTCACCCCTCCACTTT.